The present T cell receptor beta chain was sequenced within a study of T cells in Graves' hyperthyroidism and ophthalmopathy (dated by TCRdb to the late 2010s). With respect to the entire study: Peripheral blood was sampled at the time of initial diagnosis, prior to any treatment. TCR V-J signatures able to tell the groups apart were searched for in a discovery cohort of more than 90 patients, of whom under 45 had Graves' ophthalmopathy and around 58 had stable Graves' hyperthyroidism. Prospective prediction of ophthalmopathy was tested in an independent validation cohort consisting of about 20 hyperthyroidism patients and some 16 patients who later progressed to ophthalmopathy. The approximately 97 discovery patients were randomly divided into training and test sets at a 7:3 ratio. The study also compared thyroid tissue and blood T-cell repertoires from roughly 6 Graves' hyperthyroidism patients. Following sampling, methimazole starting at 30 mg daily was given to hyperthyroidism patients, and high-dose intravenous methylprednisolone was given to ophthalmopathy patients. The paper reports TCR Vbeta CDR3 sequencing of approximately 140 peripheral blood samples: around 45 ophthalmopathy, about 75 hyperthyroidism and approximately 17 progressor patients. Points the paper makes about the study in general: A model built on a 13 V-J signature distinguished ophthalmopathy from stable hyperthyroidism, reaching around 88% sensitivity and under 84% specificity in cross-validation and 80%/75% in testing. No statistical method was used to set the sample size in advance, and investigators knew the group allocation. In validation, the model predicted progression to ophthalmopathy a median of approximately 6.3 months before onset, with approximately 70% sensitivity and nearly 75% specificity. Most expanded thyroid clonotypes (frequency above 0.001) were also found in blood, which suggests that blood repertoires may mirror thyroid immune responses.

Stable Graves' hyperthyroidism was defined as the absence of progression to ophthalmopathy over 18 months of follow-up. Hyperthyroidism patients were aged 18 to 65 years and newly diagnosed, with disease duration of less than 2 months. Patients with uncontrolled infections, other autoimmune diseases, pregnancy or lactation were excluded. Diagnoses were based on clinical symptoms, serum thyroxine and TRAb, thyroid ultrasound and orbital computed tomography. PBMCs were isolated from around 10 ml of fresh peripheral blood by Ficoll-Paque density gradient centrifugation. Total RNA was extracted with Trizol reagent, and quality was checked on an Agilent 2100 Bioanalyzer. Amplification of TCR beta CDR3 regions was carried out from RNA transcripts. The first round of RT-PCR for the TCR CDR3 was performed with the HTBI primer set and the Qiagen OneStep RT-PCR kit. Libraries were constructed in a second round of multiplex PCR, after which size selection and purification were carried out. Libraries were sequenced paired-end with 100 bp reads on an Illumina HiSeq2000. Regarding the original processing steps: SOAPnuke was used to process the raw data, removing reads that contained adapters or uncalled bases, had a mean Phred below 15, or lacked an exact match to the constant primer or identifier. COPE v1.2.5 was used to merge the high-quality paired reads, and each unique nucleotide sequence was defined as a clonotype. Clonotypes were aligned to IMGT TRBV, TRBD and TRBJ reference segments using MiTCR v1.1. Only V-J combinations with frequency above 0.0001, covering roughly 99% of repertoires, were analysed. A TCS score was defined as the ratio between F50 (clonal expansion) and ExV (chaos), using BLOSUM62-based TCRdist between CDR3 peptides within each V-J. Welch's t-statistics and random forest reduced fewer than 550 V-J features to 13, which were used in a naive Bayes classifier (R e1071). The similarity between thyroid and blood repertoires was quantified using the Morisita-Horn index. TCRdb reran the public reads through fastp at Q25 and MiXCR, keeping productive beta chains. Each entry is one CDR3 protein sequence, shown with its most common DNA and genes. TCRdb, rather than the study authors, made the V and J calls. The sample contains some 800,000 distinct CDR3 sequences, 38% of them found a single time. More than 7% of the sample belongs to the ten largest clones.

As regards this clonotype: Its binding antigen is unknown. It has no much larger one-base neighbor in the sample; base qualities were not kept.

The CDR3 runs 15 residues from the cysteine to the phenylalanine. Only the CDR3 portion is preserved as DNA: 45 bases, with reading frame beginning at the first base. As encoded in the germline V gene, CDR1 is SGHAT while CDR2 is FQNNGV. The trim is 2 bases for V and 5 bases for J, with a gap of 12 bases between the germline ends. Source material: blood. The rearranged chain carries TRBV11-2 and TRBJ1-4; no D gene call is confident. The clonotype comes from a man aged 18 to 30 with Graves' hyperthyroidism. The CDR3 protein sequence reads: CASSLFDGLNEKLFF. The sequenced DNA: TGTGCCAGCAGCTTATTCGACGGCTTGAATGAAAAACTGTTTTTT.